This T cell receptor (beta chain) was captured by sequencing in a study of blood T cell repertoires in COVID-19. Trimming removed 5 bases from V and 4 bases from J, with 8 bases in between. Germline-derived CDR1 and CDR2 are SGHAT and FQNNGV. The CDR3 has 12 residues. TCRdb's table, derived via immunoSEQ multiplex PCR, lists solely in-frame clones and lacks some. The table has around 93,000 clones, roughly 79% seen once. The V call is TRBV11-2, the J call TRBJ1-2; D is unresolved. The source is a woman aged 80 or over with acute or convalescent COVID-19. Input material: peripheral blood. Here the CDR3 reads CASSPRGYGYTF. In DNA form, the CDR3 reads TGTGCCAGCAGCCCCAGAGGCTATGGCTACACCTTC.